This entry concerns a single T cell receptor beta chain. What it binds is not known. These data come from a study of CD8 T cells in ankylosing spondylitis. TCRdb fed the 5' RACE reads into MiXCR, producing one record per CDR3 protein. The sample consists of 250,000 to 300,000 distinct CDR3 sequences, 20% of them appearing once. After removal of 5 bases from V and 0 bases from J, the junction contained 5 bases not matched to a gene. The CDR3 contains 16 residues. Germline CDR1 is KGHDR and CDR2 is SFDVKD. Points from the study as a whole: Made up of about eight highly homologous variants, a TCR beta motif appeared characteristic of ankylosing spondylitis blood.

The TCR sequence derives from a male donor with ankylosing spondylitis or in good health (not recorded which). This chain joins TRBV24-1 and TRBJ2-1; 8 positions agree with TRBD2. Input material: blood, either unsorted or a sorted T cell fraction (not recorded which). CDR3 sequence reads: CATSGGSGSSYNEQFF. In DNA form, the CDR3 reads TGTGCCACCAGTGGGGGGAGCGGGAGCTCCTACAATGAGCAGTTCTTC.